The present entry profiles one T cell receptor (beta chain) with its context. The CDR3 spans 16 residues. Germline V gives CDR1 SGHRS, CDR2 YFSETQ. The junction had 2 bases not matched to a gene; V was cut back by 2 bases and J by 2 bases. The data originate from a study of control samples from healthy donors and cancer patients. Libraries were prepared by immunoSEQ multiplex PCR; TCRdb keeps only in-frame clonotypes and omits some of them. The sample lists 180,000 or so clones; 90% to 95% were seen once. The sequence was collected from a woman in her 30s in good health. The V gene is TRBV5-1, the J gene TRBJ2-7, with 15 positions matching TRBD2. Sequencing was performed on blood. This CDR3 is CASSLGTSGRPYEQYF. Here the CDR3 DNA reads TGCGCCAGCAGCTTAGGGACTAGCGGGAGGCCCTACGAGCAGTACTTC.